The present T cell receptor beta chain was sequenced within a study of cytomegalovirus exposure and HLA in healthy donors. This clone was seen only a few times. Its antigen is unknown. Germline CDR1 and CDR2: SGHRS and YFSETQ. V was cut by 4 bases and J by 6 bases, with 17 bases left in between. This CDR3 region has 14 residues. TCRdb's copy holds only in-frame clones and misses some; the assay was immunoSEQ multiplex PCR. The table includes fewer than 400,000 clones, 86% detected once. Study-wide findings and caveats: Altogether, 150 or so TCR beta chains were recorded as cytomegalovirus-associated.

The sample consisted of PBMCs. The chain is built from TRBV5-1 and TRBJ2-7; D perhaps matches TRBD1 (7 bases). The receptor was derived from a woman aged 18-35 years in good health and CMV-seronegative. The CDR3 DNA reads TGCGCCAGCAGCCTCTCCCAGGGGGGTAGCGAGCAGTACTTC. Residues: CASSLSQGGSEQYF.